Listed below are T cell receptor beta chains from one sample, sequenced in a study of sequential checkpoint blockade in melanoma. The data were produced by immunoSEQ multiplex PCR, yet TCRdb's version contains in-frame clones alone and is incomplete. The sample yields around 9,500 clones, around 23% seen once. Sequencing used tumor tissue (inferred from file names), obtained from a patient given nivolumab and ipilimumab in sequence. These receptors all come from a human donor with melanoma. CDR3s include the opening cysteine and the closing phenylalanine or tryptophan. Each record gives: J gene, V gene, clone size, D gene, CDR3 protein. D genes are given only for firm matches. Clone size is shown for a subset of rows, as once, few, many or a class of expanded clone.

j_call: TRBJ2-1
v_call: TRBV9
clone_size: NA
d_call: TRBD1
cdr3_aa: CASGPMGQAIYNEQFF

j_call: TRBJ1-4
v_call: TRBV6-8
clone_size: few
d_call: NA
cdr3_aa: CASSRSSGVPEKLFF

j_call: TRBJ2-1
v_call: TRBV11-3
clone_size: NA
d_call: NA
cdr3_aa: CASSFYRSRSYNEQFF

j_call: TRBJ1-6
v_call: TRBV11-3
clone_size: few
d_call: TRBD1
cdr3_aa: CASSSSGTDNSPLHF

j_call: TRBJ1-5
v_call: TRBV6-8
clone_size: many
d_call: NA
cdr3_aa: CAIRENSNQPQHF

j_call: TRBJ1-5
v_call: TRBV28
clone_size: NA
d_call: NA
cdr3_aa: CASSQWGGNQPQHF

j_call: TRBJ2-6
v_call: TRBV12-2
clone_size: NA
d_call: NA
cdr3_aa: CASRLPTCSGANVLTF

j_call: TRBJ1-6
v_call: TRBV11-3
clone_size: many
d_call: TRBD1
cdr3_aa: CASSPGQGCIGYNSPLHF

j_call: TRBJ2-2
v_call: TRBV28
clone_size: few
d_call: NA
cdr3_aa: CASSLSPGELFF

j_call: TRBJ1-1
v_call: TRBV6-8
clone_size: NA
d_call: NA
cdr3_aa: CASSYSLQGYNTEAFF

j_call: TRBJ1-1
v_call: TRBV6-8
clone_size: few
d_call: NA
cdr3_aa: CASSYSIYGDWNTEAFF

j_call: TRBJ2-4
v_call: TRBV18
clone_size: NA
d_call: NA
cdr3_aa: CASSQAPGEGNIQYF

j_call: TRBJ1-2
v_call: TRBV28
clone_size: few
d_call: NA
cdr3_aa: CASILGPAGSYGYTF

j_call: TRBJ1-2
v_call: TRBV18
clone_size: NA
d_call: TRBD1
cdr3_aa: CASSGQGNYGYTF

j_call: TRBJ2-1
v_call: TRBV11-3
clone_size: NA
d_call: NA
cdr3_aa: CASIKNPGESYNEQFF

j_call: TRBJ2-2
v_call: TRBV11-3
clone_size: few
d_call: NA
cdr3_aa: CASSLSGFKDGELFF

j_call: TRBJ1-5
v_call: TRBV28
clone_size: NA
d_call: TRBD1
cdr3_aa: CASSTPMTGSYSNQPQHF

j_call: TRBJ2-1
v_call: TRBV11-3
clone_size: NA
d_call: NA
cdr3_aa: CASSLEFFEGYNEQFF

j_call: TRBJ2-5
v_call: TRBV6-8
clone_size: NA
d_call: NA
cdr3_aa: CASSYSIESQYF

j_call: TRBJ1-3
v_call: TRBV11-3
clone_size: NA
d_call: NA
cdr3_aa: CASSLPTRQYIGNTIYF

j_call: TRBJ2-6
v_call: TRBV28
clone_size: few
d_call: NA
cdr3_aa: CASSLLGSGANVLTF

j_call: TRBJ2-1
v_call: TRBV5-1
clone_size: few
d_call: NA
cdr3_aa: CASSLNEGGAYNEQFF

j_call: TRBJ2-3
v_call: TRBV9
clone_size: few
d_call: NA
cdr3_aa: CASSVELTSTDTQYF

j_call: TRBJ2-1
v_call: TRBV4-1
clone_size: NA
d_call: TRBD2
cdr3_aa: CASSRLGLAGGPGEQFF

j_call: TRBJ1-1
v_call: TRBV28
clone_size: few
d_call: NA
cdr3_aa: CASSLRRDLPEAFF

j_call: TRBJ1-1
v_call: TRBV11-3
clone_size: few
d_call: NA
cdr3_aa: CASTSTGTRAVEAFF

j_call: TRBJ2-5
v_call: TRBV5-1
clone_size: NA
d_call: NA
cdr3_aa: CASSPGSGKETQYF

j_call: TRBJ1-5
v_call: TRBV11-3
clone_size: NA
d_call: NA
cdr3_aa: CASSQGAGASNQPQHF

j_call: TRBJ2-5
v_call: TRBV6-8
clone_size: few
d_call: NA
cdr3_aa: CASSYFPFLGRGVKETQYF

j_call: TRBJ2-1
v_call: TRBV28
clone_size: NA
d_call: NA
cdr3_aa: CASSPPLEQDEQFF

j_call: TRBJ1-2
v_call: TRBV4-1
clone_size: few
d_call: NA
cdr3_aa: CASSQDRGARGALPFYGYTF

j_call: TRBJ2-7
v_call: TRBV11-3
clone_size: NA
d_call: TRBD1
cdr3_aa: CASSPRDRAVDEQYF

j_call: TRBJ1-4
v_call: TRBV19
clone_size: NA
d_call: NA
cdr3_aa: CASSISAANEKLFF

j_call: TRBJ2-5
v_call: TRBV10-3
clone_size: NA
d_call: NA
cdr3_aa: CAISESPRLPGETQYF

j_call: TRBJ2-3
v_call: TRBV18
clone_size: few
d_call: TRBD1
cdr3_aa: CASSPTGDTDTQYF

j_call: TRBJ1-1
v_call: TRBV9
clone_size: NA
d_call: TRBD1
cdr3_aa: CASSPSTGGGNTEAFF